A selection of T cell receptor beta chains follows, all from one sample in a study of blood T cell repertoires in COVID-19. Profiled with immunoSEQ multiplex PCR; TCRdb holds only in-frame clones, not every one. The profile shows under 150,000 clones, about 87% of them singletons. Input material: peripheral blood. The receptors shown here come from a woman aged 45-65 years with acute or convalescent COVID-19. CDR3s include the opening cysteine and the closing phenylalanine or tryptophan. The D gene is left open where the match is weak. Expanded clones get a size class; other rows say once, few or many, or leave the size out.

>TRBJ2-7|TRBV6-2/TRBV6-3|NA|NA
CASSPGTPYEQYF
TGTGCCAGCAGTCCCGGGACACCCTACGAGCAGTACTTC
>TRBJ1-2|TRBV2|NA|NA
CASSETALQGKFYGYTF
TGTGCCAGCAGTGAAACGGCCCTCCAGGGGAAGTTCTATGGCTACACCTTC
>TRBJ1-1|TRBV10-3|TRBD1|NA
CAISGDRSTEAFF
TGTGCCATCAGCGGGGACAGAAGCACTGAAGCTTTCTTT
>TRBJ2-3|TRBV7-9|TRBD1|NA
CASSIPTGVTDTQYF
TGTGCCAGCAGCATCCCGACAGGGGTCACAGATACGCAGTATTTT
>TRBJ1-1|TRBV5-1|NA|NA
CASSAGWNTEAFF
TGCGCCAGCAGCGCAGGGTGGAACACTGAAGCTTTCTTT
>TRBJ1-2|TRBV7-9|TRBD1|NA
CASSRDREGHGYTF
TGTGCCAGCAGCCGGGACAGGGAGGGACATGGCTACACCTTC
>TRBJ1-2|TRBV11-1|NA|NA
CASSPRTGSGYTF
TGTGCCAGCAGCCCCCGCACAGGCTCTGGCTACACCTTC
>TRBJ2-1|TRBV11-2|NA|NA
CASSLGSLNEQFF
TGTGCCAGCAGCTTAGGTTCCCTAAATGAGCAGTTCTTC
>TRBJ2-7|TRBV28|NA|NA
CASSLHGSIVEQYF
TGTGCCAGCAGTTTACACGGGAGTATTGTGGAGCAGTACTTC
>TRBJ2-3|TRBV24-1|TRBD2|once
CATSQLGNLAGGGDTQYF
TGTGCCACCAGTCAACTTGGGAATCTAGCGGGGGGCGGGGATACGCAGTATTTT
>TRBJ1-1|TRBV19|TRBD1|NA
CASSTWGDRGDTEAFF
TGTGCCAGTAGTACCTGGGGTGACAGGGGGGACACTGAAGCTTTCTTT
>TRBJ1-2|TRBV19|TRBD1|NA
CASNDRAYGYTF
TGTGCCAGCAATGACAGGGCCTATGGCTACACCTTC
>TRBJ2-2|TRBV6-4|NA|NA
CASSEEAGNTGELFF
TGTGCCAGCAGTGAAGAAGCGGGGAACACCGGGGAGCTGTTTTTT
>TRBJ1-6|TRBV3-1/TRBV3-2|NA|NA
CASSQGTSRNSPLHF
TGTGCCAGCAGTCAGGGGACAAGCAGGAATTCACCCCTCCACTTT
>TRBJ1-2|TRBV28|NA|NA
CASSSLSTGGYGYTF
TGTGCCAGCAGTTCCCTCTCGACAGGCGGCTATGGCTACACCTTC
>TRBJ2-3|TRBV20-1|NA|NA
CSSRSTDTQYF
TGCAGTAGCCGAAGCACAGATACGCAGTATTTT
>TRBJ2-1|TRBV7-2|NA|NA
CASSLDQAWRTYNNEQFF
TGTGCCAGCAGCTTAGATCAAGCCTGGAGGACCTACAACAATGAGCAGTTCTTC
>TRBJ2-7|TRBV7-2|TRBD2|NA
CASSPEGAGENEQYF
TGTGCCAGCAGCCCCGAAGGAGCGGGGGAGAACGAGCAGTACTTC
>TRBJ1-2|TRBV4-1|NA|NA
CASSQVGLQGSYTF
TGCGCCAGCAGCCAAGTTGGGCTACAGGGAAGCTACACCTTC
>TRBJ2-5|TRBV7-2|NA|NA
CASSHSTAVLYQETQYF
TGTGCCAGCAGCCACTCCACCGCGGTCCTGTACCAAGAGACCCAGTACTTC
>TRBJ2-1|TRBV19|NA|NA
CASTPGGGLYNEQFF
TGTGCCAGTACCCCGGGGGGCGGGCTATACAATGAGCAGTTCTTC
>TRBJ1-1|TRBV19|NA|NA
CASSMDMNTEAFF
TGTGCCAGTAGTATGGACATGAACACTGAAGCTTTCTTT
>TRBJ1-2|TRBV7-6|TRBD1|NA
CASSLDDRGYGYTF
TGTGCCAGCAGCTTAGATGACAGGGGGTATGGCTACACCTTC
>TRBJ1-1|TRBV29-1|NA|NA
CSVVVPMNTEAFF
TGCAGCGTTGTTGTCCCCATGAACACTGAAGCTTTCTTT
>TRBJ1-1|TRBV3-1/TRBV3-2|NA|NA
CASSQDNGVMNTEAFF
TGTGCCAGCAGCCAAGATAACGGGGTTATGAACACTGAAGCTTTCTTT
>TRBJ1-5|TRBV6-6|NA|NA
CASRQWGLNQPQHF
TGTGCCAGCAGACAGTGGGGGCTTAATCAGCCCCAGCATTTT
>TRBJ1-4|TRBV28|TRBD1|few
CASSGRGRDNEKLFF
TGTGCCAGCAGTGGTAGGGGGCGGGATAATGAAAAACTGTTTTTT
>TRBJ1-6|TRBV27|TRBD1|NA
CASSSRRQGGNSPLHF
TGTGCCAGCAGTTCCCGGAGACAGGGAGGTAATTCACCCCTCCACTTT
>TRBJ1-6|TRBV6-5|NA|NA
CASSLNFGAGSPLHF
TGTGCCAGCAGTCTGAACTTTGGGGCCGGGTCACCCCTCCACTTT
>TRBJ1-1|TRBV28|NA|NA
CASSFLAEAFF
TGTGCCAGCAGTTTTTTAGCTGAAGCTTTCTTT
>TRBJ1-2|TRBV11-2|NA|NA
CASSPKPGSSYGYTF
TGTGCCAGCAGCCCGAAGCCAGGCTCGTCCTATGGCTACACCTTC
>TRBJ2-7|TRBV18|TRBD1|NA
CASSPRGTGGNEQYF
TGTGCCAGCTCCCCTAGAGGGACAGGGGGTAACGAGCAGTACTTC
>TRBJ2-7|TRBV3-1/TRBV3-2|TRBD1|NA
CASSQGLGQGRSYEQYF
TGTGCCAGCAGCCAAGGCCTAGGACAGGGGAGGTCCTACGAGCAGTACTTC
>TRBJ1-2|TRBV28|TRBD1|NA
CASTTLGDRNYGYTF
TGTGCCAGCACGACCTTGGGGGACAGGAACTATGGCTACACCTTC
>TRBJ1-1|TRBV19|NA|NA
CASSIELPQYTEAFF
TGTGCCAGTAGTATAGAGCTCCCCCAGTACACTGAAGCTTTCTTT
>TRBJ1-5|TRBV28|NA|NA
CASSQQGRPQHF
TGTGCCAGCAGCCAGCAGGGGAGGCCCCAGCATTTT
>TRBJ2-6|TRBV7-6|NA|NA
CASSSRTSSGANVLTF
TGTGCCAGCAGCTCCCGAACAAGCTCTGGGGCCAACGTCCTGACTTTC
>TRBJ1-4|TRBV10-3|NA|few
CAISDVEGGWMAEKLFF
TGTGCCATCAGTGACGTTGAAGGAGGCTGGATGGCCGAAAAACTGTTTTTT
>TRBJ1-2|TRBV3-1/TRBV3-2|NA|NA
CASSQGPGGYGYTF
TGTGCCAGCAGCCAAGGCCCTGGAGGCTATGGCTACACCTTC
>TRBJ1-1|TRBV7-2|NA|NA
CASSLGLGQTTEAFF
TGTGCCAGCAGCTTAGGGTTAGGACAGACGACTGAAGCTTTCTTT
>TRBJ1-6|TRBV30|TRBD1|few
CAWTGGEWVRSPLHF
TGTGCCTGGACAGGGGGCGAGTGGGTCCGCTCACCCCTCCACTTT
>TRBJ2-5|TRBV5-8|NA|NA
CASSLGVSAWRTETQYF
TGTGCCAGCAGCTTGGGAGTCAGCGCTTGGAGGACGGAGACCCAGTACTTC
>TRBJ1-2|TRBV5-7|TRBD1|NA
CASSLDPLGQGGYGYTF
TGTGCCAGCAGCTTGGATCCCCTGGGACAGGGGGGCTATGGCTACACCTTC
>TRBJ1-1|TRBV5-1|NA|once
CASSHRTAREFQNTEAFF
TGCGCCAGCAGCCACAGGACGGCCCGAGAATTTCAGAACACTGAAGCTTTCTTT
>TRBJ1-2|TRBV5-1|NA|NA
CASSPGTPGYGYTF
TGCGCCAGCAGCCCCGGGACACCAGGCTATGGCTACACCTTC
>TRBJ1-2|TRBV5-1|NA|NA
CASSFKSTNYGYTF
TGCGCCAGCAGCTTTAAGAGTACTAACTATGGCTACACCTTC
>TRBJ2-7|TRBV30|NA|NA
CAWSVVDSASYYEQYF
TGTGCCTGGAGTGTGGTAGACAGCGCCTCTTACTACGAGCAGTACTTC
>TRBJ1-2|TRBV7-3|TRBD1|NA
CASSLLPQGVGGYTF
TGTGCCAGCAGCCTACTCCCCCAGGGGGTGGGCGGCTACACCTTC
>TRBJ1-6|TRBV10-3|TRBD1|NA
CAISESTGKSPLHF
TGTGCCATCAGTGAGTCGACAGGGAAATCACCCCTCCACTTT
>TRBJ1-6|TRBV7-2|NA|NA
CASSFAGTNNSPLHF
TGTGCCAGCAGCTTCGCCGGGACTAATAATTCACCCCTCCACTTT
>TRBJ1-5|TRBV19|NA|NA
CATQRSNQPQHF
TGTGCCACCCAGAGGAGCAATCAGCCCCAGCATTTT